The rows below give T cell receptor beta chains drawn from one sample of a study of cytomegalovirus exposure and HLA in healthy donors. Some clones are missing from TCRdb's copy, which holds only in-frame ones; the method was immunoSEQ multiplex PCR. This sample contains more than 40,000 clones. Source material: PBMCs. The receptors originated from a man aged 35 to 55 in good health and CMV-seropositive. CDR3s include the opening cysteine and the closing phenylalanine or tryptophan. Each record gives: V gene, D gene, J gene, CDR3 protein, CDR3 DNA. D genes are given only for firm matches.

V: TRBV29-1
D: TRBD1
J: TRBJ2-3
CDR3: CSVAGGTADTQYF
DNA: TGCAGCGTTGCAGGGGGCACGGCAGATACGCAGTATTTT

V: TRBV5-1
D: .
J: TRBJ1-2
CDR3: CASSLVQGLDYGYTF
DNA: TGCGCCAGCAGCTTGGTTCAGGGGCTGGACTATGGCTACACCTTC

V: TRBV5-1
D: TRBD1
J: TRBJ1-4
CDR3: CASTDGTGDEKLFF
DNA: TGCGCCAGCACAGACGGGACAGGGGATGAAAAACTGTTTTTT

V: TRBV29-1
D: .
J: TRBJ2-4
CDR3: CSVEGQGMDIQYF
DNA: TGCAGCGTTGAGGGCCAGGGTATGGACATTCAGTACTTC

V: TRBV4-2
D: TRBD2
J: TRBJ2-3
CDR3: CASSQDHTGGFTDTQYF
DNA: TGTGCCAGCAGCCAAGATCATACGGGGGGGTTCACAGATACGCAGTATTTT

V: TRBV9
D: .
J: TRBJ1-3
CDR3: CASSVLVGPDTIYF
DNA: TGTGCCAGCAGCGTCCTTGTGGGGCCCGACACCATATATTTT

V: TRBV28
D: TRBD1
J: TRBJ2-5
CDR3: CASSLIGGPDPPYF
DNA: TGTGCCAGCAGTCTTATAGGGGGCCCGGACCCCCCTTACTTC

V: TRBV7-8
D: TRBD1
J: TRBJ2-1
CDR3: CASSLHRDRAGNEQFF
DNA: TGTGCCAGCAGCCTCCACCGGGACAGGGCGGGCAATGAGCAGTTCTTC

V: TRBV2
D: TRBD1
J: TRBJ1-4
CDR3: CASSEEGQTNEKLFF
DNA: TGTGCCAGCAGTGAAGAGGGACAGACTAATGAAAAACTGTTTTTT

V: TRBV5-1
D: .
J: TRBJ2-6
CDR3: CASSSLPGGPVGANVLTF
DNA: TGCGCCAGCAGCTCCCTCCCTGGAGGGCCTGTTGGGGCCAACGTCCTGACTTTC

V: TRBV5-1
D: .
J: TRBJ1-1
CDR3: CASSLGGNTEAFF
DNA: TGCGCCAGCAGCTTGGGCGGGAACACTGAAGCTTTCTTT

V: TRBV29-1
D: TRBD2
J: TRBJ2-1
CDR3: CSALAGGLYNEQFF
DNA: TGCAGCGCCTTAGCGGGGGGGCTTTACAATGAGCAGTTCTTC

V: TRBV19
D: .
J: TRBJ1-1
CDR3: CASSIESLGAFF
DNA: TGTGCCAGTAGTATAGAGTCGCTCGGAGCTTTCTTT

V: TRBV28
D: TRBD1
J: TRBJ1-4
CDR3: CASRKRDRGREKLFF
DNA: TGTGCCAGCAGAAAGAGGGACAGGGGGCGGGAAAAACTGTTTTTT

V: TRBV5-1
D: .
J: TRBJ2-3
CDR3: CASSLQGDTQYF
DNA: TGCGCCAGCAGCTTGCAGGGTGATACGCAGTATTTT

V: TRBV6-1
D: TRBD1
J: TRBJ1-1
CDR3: CASSDYLRDSEAFF
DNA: TGTGCCAGCAGTGACTACTTACGGGACAGTGAAGCTTTCTTT

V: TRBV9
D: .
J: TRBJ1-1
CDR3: CASSFSGTGNTEAFF
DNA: TGTGCCAGCAGCTTCTCCGGGACTGGGAACACTGAAGCTTTCTTT

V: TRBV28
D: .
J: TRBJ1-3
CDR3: CASSFLADTIYF
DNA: TGTGCCAGCAGTTTCCTTGCGGACACCATATATTTT

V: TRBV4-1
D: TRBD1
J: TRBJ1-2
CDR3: CASSQSRDRDYGYTF
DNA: TGCGCCAGCAGCCAGAGCCGGGACAGGGACTATGGCTACACCTTC

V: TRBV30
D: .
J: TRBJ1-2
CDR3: CAWSKPRGTAFGYTF
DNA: TGTGCCTGGAGCAAACCCAGGGGCACCGCGTTTGGCTACACCTTC

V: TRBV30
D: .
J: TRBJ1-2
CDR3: CAWSDPVYGYTF
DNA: TGTGCCTGGAGTGATCCCGTTTATGGCTACACCTTC

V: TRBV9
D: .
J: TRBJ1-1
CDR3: CASSTGQNTEAFF
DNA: TGTGCCAGCAGCACGGGACAGAACACTGAAGCTTTCTTT

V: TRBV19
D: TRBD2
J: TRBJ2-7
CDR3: CASSIDQSGAVYEQYF
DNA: TGTGCCAGTAGTATAGACCAGAGCGGGGCGGTCTACGAGCAGTACTTC

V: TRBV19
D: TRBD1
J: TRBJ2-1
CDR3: CASRPGQNDNEQFF
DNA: TGTGCCAGTAGACCGGGACAGAATGACAATGAGCAGTTCTTC

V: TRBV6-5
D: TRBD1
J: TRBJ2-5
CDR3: CASRRRTGPQETQYF
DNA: TGTGCCAGCAGGCGCAGGACAGGGCCTCAAGAGACCCAGTACTTC